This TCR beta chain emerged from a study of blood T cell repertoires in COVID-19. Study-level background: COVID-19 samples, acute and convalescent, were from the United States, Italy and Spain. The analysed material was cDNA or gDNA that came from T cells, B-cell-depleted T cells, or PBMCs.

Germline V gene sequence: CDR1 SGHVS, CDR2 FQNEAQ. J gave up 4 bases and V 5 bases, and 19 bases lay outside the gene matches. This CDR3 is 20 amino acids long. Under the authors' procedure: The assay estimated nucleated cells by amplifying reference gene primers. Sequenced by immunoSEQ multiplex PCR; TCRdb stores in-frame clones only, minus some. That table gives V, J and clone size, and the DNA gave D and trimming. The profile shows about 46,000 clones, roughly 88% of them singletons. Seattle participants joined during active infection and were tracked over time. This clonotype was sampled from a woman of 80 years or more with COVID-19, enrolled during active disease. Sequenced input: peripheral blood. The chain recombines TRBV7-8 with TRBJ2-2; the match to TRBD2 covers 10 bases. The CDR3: CASSPARLAGVTLSTGELFF. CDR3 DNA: TGTGCCAGCAGCCCCGCCCGGCTAGCGGGGGTAACGTTATCCACCGGGGAGCTGTTTTTT. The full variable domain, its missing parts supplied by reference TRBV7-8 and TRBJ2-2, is GAGVSQSPRYKVAKRGQDVALRCDPISGHVSLFWYQQALGQGPEFLTYFQNEAQLDKSGLPSDRFFAERPEGSVSTLKIQRTQQEDSAVYLCASSPARLAGVTLSTGELFFGEGSRLTVL.